The sequence of this T cell receptor beta chain was determined in a study of CD8 T cells in ankylosing spondylitis. The study, taken as a whole, reports: Seemingly characteristic of ankylosing spondylitis blood was a TCR beta motif consisting of about 8 highly homologous variants.

TCRdb used MiXCR to reprocess the 5' RACE reads, holding one entry per CDR3 protein. The table has almost 400,000 distinct CDR3 sequences, around 20% seen once. On this clonotype itself: The antigen is not known.

This TCR was recovered from a male donor with ankylosing spondylitis. The sequenced sample consisted of blood, either unsorted or a sorted T cell fraction (not recorded which).

The chain's CDR3 is CASSLDGYTGELFF. For the CDR3, the DNA is TGTGCCAGCAGCTTAGACGGTTACACCGGGGAGCTGTTTTTT. The J gene is TRBJ2-2, the V gene TRBV7-2; no reliable D call. V lost 1 base and J 3 bases, leaving 6 bases between the germline ends. The CDR3 totals 14 residues. Germline V lookup: CDR1 SGHTA, CDR2 FQGNSA.